The TCR beta chain under discussion was sequenced for a study of T cell responses to AZD1222 COVID-19 vaccine. Study-level findings and limits: Regions 160-218 and 743-854 dominated among vaccine-associated CD4 TCRs spanning spike. When two AZD1222 doses had been given, Spike-specific TCR breadth and depth rose. Seropositive status at baseline applied to only six AZD1222 recipients. A mostly white British donor set with more females was recruited, and clonal diversity was possibly underestimated.

TCRdb's table, derived via immunoSEQ multiplex PCR, lists solely in-frame clones and lacks some. The sample includes 120,000 to 150,000 clones, 75% to 95% of them seen just once. The CDR3 runs 13 residues. CDR1 and CDR2 (germline): ENHRY, SYGVKD. The ends were cut back, 7 bases at V and 3 bases at J, with 10 bases in the middle. Comment on this clone: No antigen is known for it.

This receptor was obtained from an adult in good health. The material sequenced was peripheral blood, taken on day 0 of MenACWY control vaccination. V usage is TRBV10-3 and J usage is TRBJ1-5, with no clear D. CDR3 DNA: TGTGCCATCATGGCGGGTCCCAATCAGCCCCAGCATTTT. This translates into CAIMAGPNQPQHF.